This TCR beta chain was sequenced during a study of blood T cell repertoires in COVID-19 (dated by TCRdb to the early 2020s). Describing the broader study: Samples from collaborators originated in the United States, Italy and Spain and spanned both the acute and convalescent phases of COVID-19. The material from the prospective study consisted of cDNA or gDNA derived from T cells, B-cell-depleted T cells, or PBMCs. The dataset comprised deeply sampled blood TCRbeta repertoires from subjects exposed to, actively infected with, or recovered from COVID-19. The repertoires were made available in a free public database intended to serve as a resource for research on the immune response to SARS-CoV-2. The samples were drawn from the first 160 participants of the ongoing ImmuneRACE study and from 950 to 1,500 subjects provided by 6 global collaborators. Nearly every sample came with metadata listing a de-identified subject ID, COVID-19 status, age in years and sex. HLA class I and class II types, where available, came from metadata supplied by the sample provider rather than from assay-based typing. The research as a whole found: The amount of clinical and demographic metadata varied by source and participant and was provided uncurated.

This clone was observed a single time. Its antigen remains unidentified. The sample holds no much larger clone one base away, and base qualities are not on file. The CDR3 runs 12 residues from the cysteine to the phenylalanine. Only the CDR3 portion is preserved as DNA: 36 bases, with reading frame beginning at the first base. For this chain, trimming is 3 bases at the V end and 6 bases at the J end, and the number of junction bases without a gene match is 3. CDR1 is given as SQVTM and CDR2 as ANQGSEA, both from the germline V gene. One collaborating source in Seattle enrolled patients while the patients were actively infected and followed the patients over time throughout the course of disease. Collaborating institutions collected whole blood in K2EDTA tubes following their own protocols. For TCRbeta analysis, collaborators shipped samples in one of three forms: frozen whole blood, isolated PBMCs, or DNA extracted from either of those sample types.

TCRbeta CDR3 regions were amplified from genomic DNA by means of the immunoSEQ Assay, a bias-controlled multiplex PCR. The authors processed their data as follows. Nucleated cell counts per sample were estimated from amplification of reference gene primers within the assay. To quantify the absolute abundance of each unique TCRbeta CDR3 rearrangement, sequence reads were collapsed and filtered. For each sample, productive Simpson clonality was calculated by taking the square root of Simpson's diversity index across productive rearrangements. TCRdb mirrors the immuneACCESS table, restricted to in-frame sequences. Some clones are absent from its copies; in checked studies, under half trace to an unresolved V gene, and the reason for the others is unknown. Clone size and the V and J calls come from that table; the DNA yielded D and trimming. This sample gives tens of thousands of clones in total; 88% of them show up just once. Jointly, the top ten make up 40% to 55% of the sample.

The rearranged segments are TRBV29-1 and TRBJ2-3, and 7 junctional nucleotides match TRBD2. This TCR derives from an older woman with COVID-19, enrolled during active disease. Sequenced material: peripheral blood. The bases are TGCAGCGTTGATCGGGAGGCCGATACGCAGTATTTT. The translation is CSVDREADTQYF.